Below are 22 T cell receptor beta chains sequenced from a single sample in a study of regulatory T cells in long-lasting Graves disease. Relying on iRepertoire HTBI primers and Arm-PCR of CDR3 regions, the team built TCR beta libraries. One entry per CDR3 protein, called by TCRdb with MiXCR from the multiplex PCR reads. There are around 450,000 distinct CDR3 sequences in the sample; about 22% occur only once, and more than 6% lies in the top ten. As for time point: persistent/refractory GD, antithyroid drugs over 5 years with positive TRAb. Preparation of the TCR library used RNA extracted from PBMCs. Sequencing used peripheral blood mononuclear cells (PBMCs), obtained when the disease was refractory, from a patient treated with antithyroid drugs. These receptors all come from a female donor with Graves disease.

This clonotype showed up just a few times. This may come from a read error, since a much larger clone is one base off. The J gene is TRBJ2-5, the V gene TRBV11-2; D gene unclear. The germline CDR1 and CDR2 sequences are SGHAT and FQNNGV. There are 13 residues in the CDR3. The V and J ends lost 2 bases and 2 bases respectively, with 6 bases between them. As DNA, the CDR3 is TGTGCCAGCAGCTTATCCTGTCAAGAGACCCAGTACTTC. It encodes CASSLSCQETQYF. The variable domain in full, with the rest retrieved from reference TRBV11-2 and TRBJ2-5, is EAGVAQSPRYKIIEKRQSVAFWCNPISGHATLYWYQQILGQGPKLLIQFQNNGVVDDSQLPKDRFSAERLKGVDSTLKIQPAKLEDSAVYLCASSLSCQETQYFGPGTRLLVL.

This chain connects TRBV2 to TRBJ2-7, with 8 bases fitting TRBD1. With 5 bases clipped from V and 5 bases from J, the junction kept 5 bases outside the gene matches. This CDR3 contains 13 residues. Germline V gives CDR1 SNHLY, CDR2 FYNNEI. The DNA for the CDR3 is TGTGCCAGCAGTTCGGACAGGGCCAACGAGCAGTACTTC. Protein: CASSSDRANEQYF. Supplemented by reference TRBV2 and TRBJ2-7, the full variable domain reads EPEVTQTPSHQVTQMGQEVILRCVPISNHLYFYWYRQILGQKVEFLVSFYNNEISEKSEIFDDQFSVERPDGSNFTLKIRSTKLEDSAMYFCASSSDRANEQYFGPGTRLTVT.

The chain links TRBV27 to TRBJ2-1; D gene unclear. The CDR3 runs 13 residues. V was clipped by 3 bases and J by 4 bases, with 7 bases between them. Germline values: CDR1 MNHEY, CDR2 SMNVEV (reference sequence). CDR3 coding DNA: TGTGCCAGCAGTTTTACCCGTTACAATGAGCAGTTCTTC. This codes for CASSFTRYNEQFF.

V is TRBV19 and J is TRBJ1-2; TRBD1 matches at 9 bases. CDR3 length: 17 residues. Trimming cost V 8 bases and J 5 bases; bases outside gene matches: 18. CDR1 and CDR2 from the germline V gene are LNHDA and SQIVND (reference sequence). The CDR3 is CASGGRPGTGRSYGYTF. DNA for the CDR3: TGTGCCAGTGGGGGGCGGCCCGGGACAGGGAGGAGTTATGGCTACACCTTC.

This clonotype was observed a handful of times. CDR3 region: CASSVAGNTGELFF. DNA for the CDR3: TGTGCCAGCAGTGTGGCAGGAAACACCGGGGAGCTGTTTTTT. V and J are TRBV9 and TRBJ2-2, with D unresolved. Germline loops: CDR1 SGDLS, CDR2 YYNGEE. There are 14 residues in the CDR3. V dropped 5 bases and J dropped 2 bases, with 10 bases sitting between them.

The chain carries TRBV7-8 and TRBJ1-2, with 8 positions matching TRBD1. Germline lookup yields CDR1 SGHVS and CDR2 FQNEAQ. There are 15 residues in the CDR3. Trimming at V came to 4 bases and at J to 4 bases, leaving 8 bases not matched to a gene. CDR3 residues: CASSSLGQGIYGYTF. The CDR3 region has the DNA TGTGCCAGCAGCTCCCTCGGACAGGGAATCTATGGCTACACCTTC.

This clonotype came up once. The chain carries TRBV29-1 and TRBJ2-1; tentative D call: TRBD1 (6 bases). Germline V gives CDR1 SQVTM, CDR2 ANQGSEA. There are 13 residues in the CDR3. V was shortened by 6 bases and J by 5 bases, with 14 bases between the two germline ends. The CDR3 DNA reads TGCAGCGTGATACAGGGAGACGACAATGAGCAGTTCTTC. Translation: CSVIQGDDNEQFF.

This clonotype was observed at least ten times. V usage is TRBV12-3 or TRBV12-4 and J usage is TRBJ2-5; TRBD1 agrees at 8 bases. With V trimmed by 6 bases and J by 2 bases, 8 bases remained unmatched. The CDR3 spans 15 residues. CDR3 region: CASSPEGTGQETQYF. The CDR3 DNA sequence: TGTGCCAGCAGCCCGGAGGGGACAGGTCAAGAGACCCAGTACTTC.

This clonotype was counted between two and nine times. A single base is all that separates this from a far larger clone, so a read error is likely. The chain links TRBV27 to TRBJ2-5; tentatively, D is TRBD2 (6 bases). CDR1 MNHEY and CDR2 SMNVEV come from the germline V gene (reference sequence). CDR3 length: 13 residues. Written as DNA, the CDR3 is TGTGCCAGCAGTGAAGAACCTCGGGAGACCCAGTGCTTC. This encodes CASSEEPRETQCF.

This clonotype was counted only a few times. The chain joins TRBV18 to TRBJ2-5; D ambiguous. The CDR3 length is 13 residues. V was cut by 6 bases and J by 1 base, with 9 bases left in between. Germline CDR1 KGHSH, CDR2 LQKENI. The CDR3 nucleotides are TGTGCCAGCTCCGGGCTCAGCCAAGAGACCCAGTACTTC. Amino acids: CASSGLSQETQYF.

Notes on this clonotype: Just one base apart from a much larger clone, this may be a read error. A read error is likely, as this CDR3 ends without the conserved phenylalanine or tryptophan. J is TRBJ2-5 and V is TRBV7-2; TRBD2 might be the D (5 bases). V lost 4 bases to trimming and J lost 5 bases, with 17 bases between them. The CDR3 contains 15 residues. Germline V gene lookup returns CDR1 SGHTA and CDR2 FQGNSA. The CDR3, as DNA: TGTGCCAGCAGCTACAACGTAGGGAGAGATGAGACCCAGTACTCC. Its protein is CASSYNVGRDETQYS.

The J gene is TRBJ2-1, the V gene TRBV6-1; 11 bases agree with TRBD2. Unmatched junction bases numbered 16, after V lost 4 bases and J lost 2 bases. Per the germline V gene, CDR1 is MNHNS and CDR2 is SASEGT. The CDR3 sequence is 20 residues long. The CDR3 reads CASSGQTLAGVVRPYNEQFF. The DNA for the CDR3 is TGTGCCAGCAGTGGACAGACACTAGCGGGAGTTGTTAGGCCCTACAATGAGCAGTTCTTC.

This clonotype has at least ten counts. The J gene is TRBJ1-5, the V gene TRBV27; tentative D call: TRBD1 (6 bases). The CDR3 spans 16 residues. Germline CDR1 MNHEY, CDR2 SMNVEV (reference sequence). Trimming removed 7 bases at V and 0 bases at J, with 16 bases between. CDR3 DNA sequence: TGTGCCAGCAACCGAGGGGGGTTGAATAGCAATCAGCCCCAGCATTTT. The encoded protein is CASNRGGLNSNQPQHF.

Remarks on this clonotype: The junction does not match germline at one end; this may be a read error. This chain links TRBV12-3 or TRBV12-4 with TRBJ2-4, with 7 bases fitting TRBD1. This CDR3 contains 16 residues. CDR3 bases: TGTGCCAGCAGAAACGGGACAGTCCTAGCCAAAAACATTCGGTACTTC. It encodes CASRNGTVLAKNIRYF.

This clonotype was observed at least ten times. The chain carries TRBV11-3 and TRBJ2-7, with D perhaps TRBD1 or TRBD2 (5 bases each). V lost 3 bases, J lost 4 bases, and 16 bases lay in between. CDR1 and CDR2 from the germline V gene are SGHNT and YENEEA. This CDR3 has 15 amino acids. CDR3 residues: CASSFRVGREYEQYF. The CDR3 nucleotides read TGTGCCAGCAGCTTTAGGGTCGGCAGGGAGTACGAGCAGTACTTC.

This clonotype turned up a few times. The chain couples TRBV7-9 to TRBJ1-5; D is perhaps TRBD1 (6 bases). The CDR3 length is 16 residues. Trimming took off 4 bases at V and 6 bases at J, with 19 bases between the two ends. Germline V gene sequence: CDR1 SEHNR, CDR2 FQNEAQ (reference sequence). In DNA, the CDR3 is TGTGCCAGCAGCTCGACCCTACAGGGAGCAATTCAGCCCCAGCATTTT. Protein sequence: CASSSTLQGAIQPQHF.

This clonotype was seen repeatedly, ten times or more. This sequence joins TRBV27 and TRBJ1-6; TRBD1 aligns across 7 bases. Losses at the gene ends were 6 bases for V and 3 bases for J; bases not matched to a gene: 2. Germline CDR1 MNHEY, CDR2 SMNVEV (reference sequence). The CDR3 contains 14 residues. The CDR3 coding sequence is TGTGCCAGCAGGCGGGACAGCTATAATTCACCCCTCCACTTT. Its protein product is CASRRDSYNSPLHF.

This clonotype was seen a handful of times. This chain joins TRBV2 and TRBJ1-6, with a weak D call TRBD1 (6 bases). CDR1 is SNHLY and CDR2 is FYNNEI in the germline V gene. The CDR3 sequence is 13 residues long. The germline V and J ends were trimmed by 11 bases and 9 bases, with 17 bases remaining between them. The CDR3 sequence: CAGQAGESSPLHF. In DNA form, the CDR3 reads TGTGCCGGGCAGGCAGGGGAGAGTTCACCCCTCCACTTT.

This chain links TRBV9 with TRBJ2-5, with 10 nucleotides matching TRBD1. V was clipped by 7 bases and J by 5 bases; unmatched bases: 5. Looked up from germline, CDR1 is SGDLS and CDR2 is YYNGEE. This CDR3 contains 13 residues. The CDR3 sequence: CASGTGDGETQYF. The CDR3 nucleotides are TGTGCCAGCGGGACAGGGGACGGGGAGACCCAGTACTTC.

With regard to this clonotype: This may arise from a read error, as a much more abundant clone is one base away. The chain is built from TRBV28 and TRBJ2-7; 8 positions match TRBD2. J gave up 0 bases and V 7 bases, and 8 bases lay outside the gene matches. Germline assignment: CDR1 MDHEN and CDR2 SYDVKM. The CDR3 sequence is 15 residues long. CDR3 loop: CASTRGGTCSYEQYF. The CDR3 DNA follows: TGTGCCAGCACCCGGGGGGGGACATGCTCCTACGAGCAGTACTTC.

The genes are TRBV5-1 and TRBJ2-7; 10 nucleotides align to TRBD1. The CDR3 extends over 15 amino acids. Germline V gives CDR1 SGHRS, CDR2 YFSETQ. V lost 7 bases and J lost 2; bases outside the gene matches: 9. Written as DNA, the CDR3 is TGCGCCAGCCGTACGGGACAGGGGCCCACCTACGAGCAGTACTTC. This translates into CASRTGQGPTYEQYF. The full variable domain, completed using reference TRBV5-1 and TRBJ2-7, is KAGVTQTPRYLIKTRGQQVTLSCSPISGHRSVSWYQQTPGQGLQFLFEYFSETQRNKGNFPGRFSGRQFSNSRSEMNVSTLELGDSALYLCASRTGQGPTYEQYFGPGTRLTVT.

This clonotype was counted at least ten times. J is TRBJ1-1 and V is TRBV27; possible D gene TRBD1, 6 bases. Germline V gives CDR1 MNHEY, CDR2 SMNVEV (reference sequence). V lost 0 bases, J lost 4 bases, and 6 bases lay in between. CDR3 length equals 13 residues. The CDR3 DNA reads as TGTGCCAGCAGTTTATCGACAGGCACTGAAGCTTTCTTT. It encodes CASSLSTGTEAFF.